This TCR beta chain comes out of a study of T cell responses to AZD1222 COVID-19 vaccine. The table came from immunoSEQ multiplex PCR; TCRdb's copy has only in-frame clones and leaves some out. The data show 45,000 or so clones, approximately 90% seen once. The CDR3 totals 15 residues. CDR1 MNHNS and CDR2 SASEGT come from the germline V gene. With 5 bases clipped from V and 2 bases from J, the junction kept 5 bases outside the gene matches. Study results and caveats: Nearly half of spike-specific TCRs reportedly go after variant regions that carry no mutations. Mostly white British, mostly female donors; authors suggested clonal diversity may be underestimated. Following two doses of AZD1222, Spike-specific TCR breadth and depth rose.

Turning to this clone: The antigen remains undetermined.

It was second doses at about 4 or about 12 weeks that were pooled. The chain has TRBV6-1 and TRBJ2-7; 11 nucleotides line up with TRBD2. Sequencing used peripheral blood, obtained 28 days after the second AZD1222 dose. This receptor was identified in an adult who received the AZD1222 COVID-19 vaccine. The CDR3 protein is CASSTIAGGPYEQYF. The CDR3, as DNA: TGTGCCAGCAGTACGATAGCGGGAGGGCCCTACGAGCAGTACTTC.